The 5 T cell receptor beta chains below all came from one sample that was sequenced in a study of shared clonotypes between healthy human individuals. Libraries were prepared by immunoSEQ multiplex PCR; TCRdb keeps only in-frame clonotypes and omits some of them. Found here are about 670,000 clones, less than 80% of them singletons; the top ten hold about 2%. The sample consisted of memory CD4+ T cells sorted from blood. The subset: CD45RA-negative fraction. The receptor set was obtained from a woman aged 25 to 45 in good health.

The rearrangement uses TRBV28 and TRBJ1-5, with D perhaps TRBD1 (6 bases). With 10 bases removed from V and 2 bases from J, the gap between germline ends came to 21 bases. From germline, CDR1 is MDHEN and CDR2 SYDVKM. CDR3 length: 16 amino acids. The CDR3 sequence is CATRTVRRGGNQPQHF. The CDR3, as DNA: TGTGCCACCAGGACAGTCCGCCGAGGGGGCAATCAGCCCCAGCATTTT.

The V gene is TRBV5-5, the J gene TRBJ2-7; 10 bases are a match to TRBD2. Germline assignment: CDR1 SGHKS and CDR2 YYEKEE (reference sequence). Trimming took 3 bases from V and 5 from J; bases not matched to a gene: 5. This CDR3 has 14 amino acids. For the CDR3, the DNA is TGTGCCAGCAGCTCTCTAGCGGGAGCCAACGAGCAGTACTTC. Residues: CASSSLAGANEQYF.

This chain connects TRBV5-4 to TRBJ2-7; 13 bases are shared with TRBD2. Germline lookup yields CDR1 SGHNT and CDR2 YYREEE (reference sequence). This CDR3 is built from 15 residues. Trimming at V came to 4 bases and at J to 8 bases, leaving 9 bases not matched to a gene. The chain's CDR3 is CASSRGLAGDSQQYF. The CDR3 nucleotides read TGTGCCAGCAGCCGAGGACTAGCGGGAGACTCCCAGCAGTACTTC.

This clone appeared a few times. This chain connects TRBV5-1 to TRBJ1-2, with a possible D match to TRBD1 (5 bases). Trimming took off 4 bases at V and 7 bases at J, with 11 bases between the two ends. The CDR3 is 12 amino acids. Per the germline V gene, CDR1 is SGHRS and CDR2 is YFSETQ. CDR3 DNA sequence: TGCGCCAGCAGCCCACAGGAGGGTGGCTACACCTTC. Translation gives CASSPQEGGYTF.

The chain uses TRBV5-1 and TRBJ2-1; the D call may be TRBD1 or TRBD2 (7 bases each). Germline lookup yields CDR1 SGHRS and CDR2 YFSETQ. Trimming pared 3 bases from V and 3 bases from J, leaving 22 bases between. There are 18 residues in the CDR3. CDR3 sequence (DNA): TGCGCCAGCAGCTCAATGGGAGGGGGCCCTACATTCTACAATGAGCAGTTCTTC. It specifies CASSSMGGGPTFYNEQFF. The complete variable domain, with remaining parts taken from reference TRBV5-1 and TRBJ2-1, reads KAGVTQTPRYLIKTRGQQVTLSCSPISGHRSVSWYQQTPGQGLQFLFEYFSETQRNKGNFPGRFSGRQFSNSRSEMNVSTLELGDSALYLCASSSMGGGPTFYNEQFFGPGTRLTVL.